A single sample is the source of the 29 T cell receptor beta chains below, sequenced in a study of shared clonotypes between healthy human individuals. This table comes from immunoSEQ multiplex PCR, and its TCRdb copy is limited to in-frame clones, with some not included. The sample yields more than 2,000,000 clones, approximately 95% seen once. The sequenced sample consisted of naive CD4+ T cells from PBMCs. Specified subset: CD45RA+ positively selected. The receptors originated from a man aged 18 to 30 in good health. Some clones in this sample may be carry-over from other donors' samples.

This clone was seen just once. The chain links TRBV4-3 to TRBJ2-7; 9 bases line up with TRBD1. Germline loops: CDR1 LGHNA, CDR2 YSLEER. The CDR3 consists of 15 residues. The V and J ends lost 2 bases and 6 bases, in that order; junction bases with no gene match: 8. In DNA, the CDR3 is TGCGCCAGCAGCCAACGGGGACAGGGACCCTCCGAGCAGTACTTC. Protein sequence: CASSQRGQGPSEQYF.

V and J are TRBV5-6 and TRBJ1-1; the D is unclear. V gave up 6 bases and J gave up 0 bases, with 9 bases separating them. This CDR3 is built from 13 residues. Germline V lookup: CDR1 SGHDT, CDR2 YYEEEE. The CDR3 DNA reads TGTGCCAGCATGAGGAGATTGAACACTGAAGCTTTCTTT. As protein: CASMRRLNTEAFF.

J is TRBJ2-1 and V is TRBV19; TRBD1 aligns across 7 bases. This CDR3 region has 15 residues. The V gene's germline CDR1 is LNHDA and CDR2 SQIVND (reference sequence). Trimming removed 6 bases from V and 4 bases from J; junction bases left unmatched: 9. Written as DNA, the CDR3 is TGTGCCAGTAGGCCGACAGGGTTTGGGTACAATGAGCAGTTCTTC. Protein product: CASRPTGFGYNEQFF.

Worth noting for this clone: Additional DNA sequences in this sample encode the identical CDR3. The chain carries TRBV5-1 and TRBJ1-4; 8 positions agree with TRBD1. The CDR3 runs to 14 residues. V shed 2 bases and J 8 bases; nucleotides not matched to a gene: 5. CDR1 and CDR2 (germline): SGHRS, YFSETQ. CDR3 residues: CASSLGTGGEKLFF. In nucleotides, the CDR3 is TGCGCCAGCAGCTTAGGGACAGGCGGCGAAAAACTGTTTTTT.

As regards this clone: Germline and junction disagree at one end, which may indicate a read error. The V and J genes are TRBV6-1 and TRBJ2-3; D remains unclear. Germline V CDR1 and CDR2: MNHNS, SASEGT. The CDR3 loop spans 17 amino acids. The CDR3 protein is CASSQAWWGRPTNTQYF. Written as DNA, the CDR3 is TGTGCCAGCAGTCAAGCGTGGTGGGGTAGACCTACGAATACGCAGTATTTT.

This chain links TRBV2 with TRBJ2-5; TRBD2 aligns across 14 bases. V lost 7 bases to trimming and J lost 11 bases; unmatched junction nucleotides: 6. The CDR3 totals 13 residues. Germline CDR1 and CDR2: SNHLY and FYNNEI. The CDR3 DNA reads TGTGCCAGCAACAAGGGACTAGCGGGAGAGCAGTACTTC. This encodes CASNKGLAGEQYF.

The J gene is TRBJ2-1, the V gene TRBV4-2; D unclear. V shed 1 base and J shed 2 bases, with 15 bases lying between them. This CDR3 contains 17 residues. Per the germline V gene, CDR1 is LGHNA and CDR2 is YNFKEQ. CDR3 DNA: TGTGCCAGCAGCCAAGGGGTGGGCGGCGGAGCCTACAATGAGCAGTTCTTC. This gives the protein CASSQGVGGGAYNEQFF.

This chain uses TRBV5-4 with TRBJ1-1; no clear D gene. The CDR3 is 15 residues long. Between the trimmed V and J ends, which lost 4 bases and 0 bases, there was a span of 13 bases. CDR1 and CDR2 (germline): SGHNT, YYREEE (reference sequence). The CDR3 DNA is TGTGCCAGCAGCCAGGAGGCAGTGGTGAACACTGAAGCTTTCTTT. Translation gives CASSQEAVVNTEAFF.

This clone was counted a few times. The chain has TRBV6-5 and TRBJ1-1; TRBD1 matches at 8 bases. CDR1 and CDR2 (germline): MNHEY, SVGAGI. The V and J ends lost 6 bases and 5 bases, in that order; junction bases with no gene match: 8. The CDR3 has 14 residues. This chain's CDR3 is CASSHRGRVTEAFF. The CDR3 region has the DNA TGTGCCAGCAGCCACAGGGGGAGGGTGACTGAAGCTTTCTTT.

V gene TRBV4-1 combines with J gene TRBJ2-5; weak D call: TRBD2 (5 bases). Germline values: CDR1 MGHRA, CDR2 YSYEKL. The CDR3 runs to 16 residues. V lost 2 bases to trimming and J lost 2 bases, with 15 bases between them. Written as DNA, the CDR3 is TGCGCCAGCAGCCAATATCCCCCGGGATTTCAAGAGACCCAGTACTTC. It translates to CASSQYPPGFQETQYF.

This chain connects TRBV18 to TRBJ2-7; D may be TRBD2 (6 bases). Trimming stripped 4 bases from V and 2 bases from J, with 15 bases between. CDR1 KGHSH and CDR2 LQKENI come from the germline V gene. The CDR3 spans 15 residues. CDR3 DNA: TGTGCCAGCTCACGACGGACGGGGGAGACCTACGAGCAGTACTTC. This encodes CASSRRTGETYEQYF.

This chain links TRBV30 with TRBJ1-1; TRBD1 matches 7 bases. After removal of 0 bases from V and 6 bases from J, the junction contained 4 bases not matched to a gene. CDR3 length equals 13 residues. Germline CDR1 GTSNPN, CDR2 SVGIG (reference sequence). CDR3 nucleotides: TGTGCCTGGAGTGTACAGACAGGGTCTGAAGCTTTCTTT. It translates to CAWSVQTGSEAFF.

The chain employs TRBV27 and TRBJ1-2, with D hard to call. V dropped 5 bases and J dropped 0 bases, with 16 bases sitting between them. Germline V gives CDR1 MNHEY, CDR2 SMNVEV (reference sequence). The CDR3 loop spans 16 amino acids. CDR3 sequence (DNA): TGTGCCAGCAGTACCATAGGTACAGACACTAACTATGGCTACACCTTC. It codes for CASSTIGTDTNYGYTF.

This clone was detected once. The chain employs TRBV5-1 and TRBJ2-1; TRBD2 agrees at 11 bases. The J segment lost 2 bases and the V segment lost 4 bases, leaving 8 bases of the junction unmatched. The germline V gene encodes CDR1 SGHRS and CDR2 YFSETQ. This CDR3 contains 17 residues. The CDR3 here is CASSRSQTSGTYNEQFF. The DNA of the CDR3 is TGCGCCAGCAGCCGCTCCCAGACTAGCGGGACCTACAATGAGCAGTTCTTC.

A word on this clone: This CDR3 is also generated by other DNA sequences in the sample. The chain carries TRBV5-1 and TRBJ1-2; weak D call: TRBD1 (5 bases). Between the trimmed V and J ends, which lost 0 bases and 8 bases, there was a span of 8 bases. The CDR3 has 12 amino acids. CDR1 is SGHRS, CDR2 YFSETQ, per germline. As DNA, the CDR3 is TGCGCCAGCAGCTTGGATGGGGGAGGCTACACCTTC. Residues: CASSLDGGGYTF.

The chain is built from TRBV5-1 and TRBJ1-5, with TRBD1 matching 7 bases. J gave up 4 bases and V 1 base, and 5 bases lay outside the gene matches. The CDR3 has 15 amino acids. CDR1 and CDR2 from the germline V gene are SGHRS and YFSETQ. CDR3 nucleotide sequence: TGCGCCAGCAGCTTGTCGTCAGGGGGGAATCAGCCCCAGCATTTT. Translated: CASSLSSGGNQPQHF.

This clone was seen a few times. The rearrangement links TRBV10-1 to TRBJ1-1; D call uncertain. V lost 0 bases to trimming and J lost 12 bases, with 17 bases between them. The CDR3 extends over 14 amino acids. Germline CDR1 and CDR2: WNHNN and SYGVQD (reference sequence). CDR3 in amino acids: CASSESSGRPSPFF. The CDR3 bases are TGCGCCAGCAGTGAGTCCTCTGGCCGACCGAGCCCTTTCTTT.

This chain joins TRBV29-1 and TRBJ1-2; D gene unclear. V was trimmed by 6 bases and J by 4 bases, leaving 12 bases between them. The CDR3 is 12 amino acids. Looked up from germline, CDR1 is SQVTM and CDR2 is ANQGSEA. In DNA, the CDR3 is TGCAGCGTACGGACTTTCTTCTATGGCTACACCTTC. Amino acids: CSVRTFFYGYTF.

The chain joins TRBV28 to TRBJ2-5, with D possibly matching TRBD2 (5 bases). Gene TRBJ2-7 matches the end of the DNA better, so the J call may be wrong. Germline V CDR1 and CDR2: MDHEN, SYDVKM. This CDR3 region has 14 residues. In DNA form, the CDR3 reads TGTGCCGCCTCGAGGGTCCCGAGGAGCTACGAGCAGTACTTC. It translates to CAASRVPRSYEQYF.

The sample holds one count of this clone. The chain employs TRBV19 and TRBJ2-5, with unresolved D. The V end was cut by 4 bases, the J end by 0 bases, with 6 bases between. The CDR3 contains 13 residues. Germline-derived CDR1 and CDR2 are LNHDA and SQIVND (reference sequence). The CDR3 nucleotides read TGTGCCAGTAGTAAGACGTACCAAGAGACCCAGTACTTC. This sequence encodes CASSKTYQETQYF.

The J gene is TRBJ1-5, the V gene TRBV2, with D perhaps matching TRBD1 (6 bases). The V end lost 7 bases, the J end lost 2 bases, and 24 bases lay between the germline ends. Germline lookup yields CDR1 SNHLY and CDR2 FYNNEI. This CDR3 comprises 18 residues. CDR3 coding DNA: TGTGCCAGCACCCCCTCAATTGCCTTTAGGGGGGGCAATCAGCCCCAGCATTTT. Translation: CASTPSIAFRGGNQPQHF.

The rearrangement links TRBV7-8 to TRBJ2-6, with D unclear. Germline CDR1 is SGHVS and CDR2 is FQNEAQ. The CDR3 totals 15 residues. V was clipped by 4 bases and J by 1 base, with 8 bases between them. DNA of the CDR3: TGTGCCAGCAGCTCCATGGGGTCTGGGGCCAACGTCCTGACTTTC. This codes for CASSSMGSGANVLTF.

J is TRBJ1-2 and V is TRBV5-1, with a weak D call TRBD1 (6 bases). Trimming took off 0 bases at V and 8 bases at J, with 14 bases between the two ends. Germline V gene data show CDR1 as SGHRS and CDR2 as YFSETQ. The CDR3 has 14 residues. The CDR3 nucleotides are TGCGCCAGCAGCTTGGCCCGGGGGGCCGAGGGCTACACCTTC. Protein: CASSLARGAEGYTF. The variable domain in full, with the rest retrieved from reference TRBV5-1 and TRBJ1-2, is KAGVTQTPRYLIKTRGQQVTLSCSPISGHRSVSWYQQTPGQGLQFLFEYFSETQRNKGNFPGRFSGRQFSNSRSEMNVSTLELGDSALYLCASSLARGAEGYTFGSGTRLTVV.

Note on this clone: One end of the junction is discordant with germline, which a read error may explain. The same CDR3 is also encoded by other DNA sequences in this sample. The V call is TRBV5-1, the J call TRBJ2-7; 11 bases fit TRBD2. The CDR3 consists of 16 residues. Germline V gene lookup returns CDR1 SGHRS and CDR2 YFSETQ. The DNA for the CDR3 is TGCGCCAGCAGTTTGGCCGGGGGACTAGCGGCCTACGAGCAGTACTTC. Translation gives CASSLAGGLAAYEQYF. Supplemented by reference TRBV5-1 and TRBJ2-7, the full variable domain reads KAGVTQTPRYLIKTRGQQVTLSCSPISGHRSVSWYQQTPGQGLQFLFEYFSETQRNKGNFPGRFSGRQFSNSRSEMNVSTLELGDSALYLCASSLAGGLAAYEQYFGPGTRLTVT.

This chain links TRBV7-8 with TRBJ2-2, with unresolved D. The CDR3 totals 14 residues. The germline V gene has CDR1 SGHVS and CDR2 FQNEAQ. With 4 bases removed from V and 4 bases from J, the gap between germline ends came to 10 bases. The CDR3 coding sequence is TGTGCCAGCAGCTCCGATCGGATCACCGGGGAGCTGTTTTTT. Amino acids: CASSSDRITGELFF.

V and J are TRBV7-9 and TRBJ2-3, with D perhaps matching TRBD2 (5 bases). Trimming took 4 bases from V and 11 from J, leaving 19 bases between them. Germline assignment: CDR1 SEHNR and CDR2 FQNEAQ (reference sequence). This CDR3 has 14 amino acids. The CDR3 DNA sequence: TGTGCCAGCAGCTCACTGGGGAGTATTCGAGGGCAGTATTTT. It encodes CASSSLGSIRGQYF.

The J gene is TRBJ1-4, the V gene TRBV10-2; weak D call: TRBD1 (5 bases). This CDR3 has 17 residues. The germline CDR1 and CDR2 sequences are WSHSY and SAAADI. V lost 2 bases and J lost 0, with 13 bases in between. The CDR3 nucleotides read TGCGCCAGCAGTGAGCCGTTGACAGCCGCAACTAATGAAAAACTGTTTTTT. Encoded protein: CASSEPLTAATNEKLFF.

In the case of this clone: Other DNA sequences of this sample code for an identical CDR3. This chain uses TRBV28 with TRBJ1-2; tentatively, D is TRBD1 (6 bases). The CDR3 has 13 amino acids. The germline V gene has CDR1 MDHEN and CDR2 SYDVKM. Trimming took off 5 bases at V and 2 bases at J, with 9 bases between the two ends. CDR3 amino acids: CASSLGQNYGYTF. In nucleotides, the CDR3 is TGTGCCAGCAGTCTCGGACAGAACTATGGCTACACCTTC.

The J gene is TRBJ2-7, the V gene TRBV5-1, with 7 bases fitting TRBD1. Germline V gene data show CDR1 as SGHRS and CDR2 as YFSETQ. V shed 3 bases, J shed 7 bases, and the junction held 10 bases outside the gene matches. The CDR3 runs to 14 residues. The CDR3 sequence: CASSSRQGPGEQYF. CDR3 nucleotide sequence: TGCGCCAGCAGCTCCCGACAGGGACCGGGGGAGCAGTACTTC. Filled out from reference TRBV5-1 and TRBJ2-7, the complete variable domain reads KAGVTQTPRYLIKTRGQQVTLSCSPISGHRSVSWYQQTPGQGLQFLFEYFSETQRNKGNFPGRFSGRQFSNSRSEMNVSTLELGDSALYLCASSSRQGPGEQYFGPGTRLTVT.